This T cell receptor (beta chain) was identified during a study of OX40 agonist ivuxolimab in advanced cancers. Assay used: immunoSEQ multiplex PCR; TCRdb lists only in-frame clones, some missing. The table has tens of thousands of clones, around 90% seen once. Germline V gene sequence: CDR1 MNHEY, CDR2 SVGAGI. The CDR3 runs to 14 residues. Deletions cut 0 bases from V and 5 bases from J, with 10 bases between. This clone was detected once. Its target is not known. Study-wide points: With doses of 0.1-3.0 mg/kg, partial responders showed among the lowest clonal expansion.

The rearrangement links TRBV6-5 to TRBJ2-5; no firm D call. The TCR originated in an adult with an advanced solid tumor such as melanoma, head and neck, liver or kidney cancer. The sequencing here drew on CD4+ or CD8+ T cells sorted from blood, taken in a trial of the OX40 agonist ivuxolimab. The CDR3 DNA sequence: TGTGCCAGCAGTTACTCAGGGCCGTATGAGACCCAGTACTTC. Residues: CASSYSGPYETQYF.